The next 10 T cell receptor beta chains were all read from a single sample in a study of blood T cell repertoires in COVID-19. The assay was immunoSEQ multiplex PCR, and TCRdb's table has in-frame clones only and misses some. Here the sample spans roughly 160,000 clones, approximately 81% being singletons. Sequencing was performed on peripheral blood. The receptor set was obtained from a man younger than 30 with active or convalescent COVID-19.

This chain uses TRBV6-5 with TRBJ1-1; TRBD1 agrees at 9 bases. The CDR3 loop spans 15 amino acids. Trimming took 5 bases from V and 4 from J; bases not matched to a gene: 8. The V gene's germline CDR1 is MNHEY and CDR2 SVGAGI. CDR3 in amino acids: CASSITGGVGTEAFF. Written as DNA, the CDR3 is TGTGCCAGCAGTATCACAGGGGGCGTGGGCACTGAAGCTTTCTTT.

The CDR3, as DNA: TGTGCCAGCAGCTCCTCCGGACTAGCGGGGGCCACAGATACGCAGTATTTT. Its translation: CASSSSGLAGATDTQYF. The V and J genes are TRBV7-3 and TRBJ2-3; 13 bases fit TRBD2. Losses at the gene ends were 4 bases for V and 2 bases for J; bases not matched to a gene: 6. Germline CDR1 reads SGHTA; CDR2 reads FQGTGA. The length of the CDR3 is 17 residues.

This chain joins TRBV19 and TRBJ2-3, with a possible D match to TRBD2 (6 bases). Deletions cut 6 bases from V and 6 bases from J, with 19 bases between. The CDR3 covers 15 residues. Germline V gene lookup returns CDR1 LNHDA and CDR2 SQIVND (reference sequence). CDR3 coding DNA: TGTGCCAGTAGACCCGGCGGCGGGGTCACCGATACGCAGTATTTT. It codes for CASRPGGGVTDTQYF.

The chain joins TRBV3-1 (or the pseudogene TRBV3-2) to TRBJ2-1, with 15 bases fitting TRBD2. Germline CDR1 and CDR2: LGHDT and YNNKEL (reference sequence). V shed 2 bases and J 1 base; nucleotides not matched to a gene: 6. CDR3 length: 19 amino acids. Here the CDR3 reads CASSQFGLAGGPSYNEQFF. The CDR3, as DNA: TGTGCCAGCAGCCAATTCGGACTAGCGGGAGGGCCATCCTACAATGAGCAGTTCTTC.

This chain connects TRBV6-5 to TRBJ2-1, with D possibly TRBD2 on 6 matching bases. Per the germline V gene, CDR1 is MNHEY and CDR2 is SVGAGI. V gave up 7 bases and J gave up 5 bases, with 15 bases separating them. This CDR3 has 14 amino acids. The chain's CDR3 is CASTPSSANNEQFF. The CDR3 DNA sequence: TGTGCCAGCACCCCGTCTAGCGCGAACAATGAGCAGTTCTTC.

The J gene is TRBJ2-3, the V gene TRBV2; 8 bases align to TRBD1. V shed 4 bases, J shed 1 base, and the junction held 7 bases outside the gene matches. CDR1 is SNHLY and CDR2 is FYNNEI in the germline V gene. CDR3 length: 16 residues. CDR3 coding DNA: TGTGCCAGCAGTGTTCGGCCGGGACAGGGCACAGATACGCAGTATTTT. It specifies CASSVRPGQGTDTQYF.

The CDR3 nucleotides read TGTGCCAGCAGTCCAGGACAGGGGGCTTTTGGCTACACCTTC. Translating it yields CASSPGQGAFGYTF. The chain combines TRBV6-2 or TRBV6-3 with TRBJ1-2, with TRBD1 matching 11 bases. Germline assignment: CDR1 MNHEY and CDR2 SVGEGT. V shed 5 bases, J shed 7 bases, and the junction held 6 bases outside the gene matches. The CDR3 extends over 14 amino acids.

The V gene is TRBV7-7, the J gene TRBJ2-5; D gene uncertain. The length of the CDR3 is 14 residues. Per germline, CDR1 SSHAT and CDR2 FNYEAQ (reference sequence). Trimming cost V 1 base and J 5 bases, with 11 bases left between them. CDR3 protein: CASSLDLYLETQYF. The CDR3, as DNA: TGTGCCAGCAGCTTAGATCTGTATCTGGAGACCCAGTACTTC.

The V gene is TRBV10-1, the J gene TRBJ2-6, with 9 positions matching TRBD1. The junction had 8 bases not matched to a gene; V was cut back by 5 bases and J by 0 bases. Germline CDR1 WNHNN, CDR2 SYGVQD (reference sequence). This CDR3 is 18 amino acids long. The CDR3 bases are TGCGCCAGCAGTCTCAGGACAGGGGCCAACTCTGGGGCCAACGTCCTGACTTTC. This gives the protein CASSLRTGANSGANVLTF.

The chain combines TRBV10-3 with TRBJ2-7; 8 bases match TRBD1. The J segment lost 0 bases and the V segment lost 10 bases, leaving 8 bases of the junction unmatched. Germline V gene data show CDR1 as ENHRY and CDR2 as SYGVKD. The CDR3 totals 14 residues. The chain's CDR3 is CATRPGTGSYEQYF. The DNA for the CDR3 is TGTGCCACCCGCCCGGGGACAGGCTCCTACGAGCAGTACTTC.